The T cell receptor beta chain described here comes from a study of tumor-infiltrating lymphocytes in localized non-small cell lung cancer. Study-level background: Each patient gave resected tumor and non-adjacent uninvolved lung tissue.

The method was immunoSEQ multiplex PCR; TCRdb's version includes in-frame clones alone and lacks a portion of them. The data show about 16,000 clones, with over 55% seen just once and 6.5% held by the top ten. The CDR3 sequence is 13 residues long. Germline CDR1 reads MDHEN; CDR2 reads SYDVKM. V lost 3 bases and J 5 bases, leaving 8 bases between the germline ends. General study findings and limits: Immunotypes IM1 and IM2 had similar TCR-derived T-cell fractions. Technical variation could not be separated from intratumor heterogeneity here. Tumor T-cell fraction was not associated with recurrence-free survival.

About this clone itself: Its specificity is unknown.

The sample comprised lung tumor tissue. The chain employs TRBV28 and TRBJ1-5; D gene uncertain. The source of this sequence is a human donor with non-small cell lung cancer. CDR3 DNA sequence: TGTGCCAGCAGTTTTAAGCCCGATCAGCCCCAGCATTTT. It yields the protein CASSFKPDQPQHF.